The 10 T cell receptor beta chains presented below share a single source sample, sequenced in a study of blood T cells in healthy people across ages. The second PCR ran 7 to 11 cycles with a sample-barcoded 5' primer and J-beta primers. TCRdb reprocessed the 5' RACE reads via MiXCR and lists one record per CDR3 protein. The table lists roughly 1,300,000 distinct CDR3 sequences, almost 60% of them singletons. Sequencing was carried out using blood. All receptors derive from a young man in good health.

The chain uses TRBV10-3 and TRBJ1-4; 9 bases fit TRBD1. The CDR3 totals 15 residues. Trimming removed 0 bases from V and 6 bases from J; junction bases left unmatched: 2. The germline V gene has CDR1 ENHRY and CDR2 SYGVKD. The CDR3 bases are TGTGCCATCAGTGAGTCGCGACAGGGGGATGAAAAACTGTTTTTT. Protein: CAISESRQGDEKLFF.

This chain joins TRBV2 and TRBJ2-4; D uncertain. Germline CDR1 SNHLY, CDR2 FYNNEI. The CDR3 covers 14 residues. V was shortened by 8 bases and J by 1 base, with 12 bases between the two germline ends. The chain's CDR3 is CASRPISAKNIQYF. CDR3 nucleotides: TGTGCCAGCCGGCCGATATCGGCCAAAAACATTCAGTACTTC.

In its sample, this clonotype was seen a few times. V is TRBV28 and J is TRBJ2-7, with a possible D match to TRBD1 (5 bases). Trimming pared 5 bases from V and 4 bases from J, leaving 15 bases between. This CDR3 contains 14 residues. Germline V gene lookup returns CDR1 MDHEN and CDR2 SYDVKM. CDR3 DNA sequence: TGTGCCAGCAGTATGTTCCGACAGAAGTACGAGCAGTACTTC. Translated, it gives CASSMFRQKYEQYF. The whole variable domain, remainder taken from reference TRBV28 and TRBJ2-7, is DVKVTQSSRYLVKRTGEKVFLECVQDMDHENMFWYRQDPGLGLRLIYFSYDVKMKEKGDIPEGYSVSREKKERFSLILESASTNQTSMYLCASSMFRQKYEQYFGPGTRLTVT.

This clonotype was detected a few times. V is TRBV29-1 and J is TRBJ2-7; no definite D call. Germline-derived CDR1 and CDR2 are SQVTM and ANQGSEA. CDR3 length: 14 residues. The V gene lost 6 bases and the J gene lost 5 bases, with 20 bases spanning the gap. The CDR3 loop is CSVNKPDGWDEQYF. The CDR3 DNA follows: TGCAGCGTAAATAAGCCCGACGGATGGGACGAGCAGTACTTC.

The chain couples TRBV10-3 to TRBJ2-3, with TRBD2 matching 7 bases. The CDR3 is made up of 15 amino acids. The V segment lost 3 bases and the J segment 6 bases; nucleotides outside the gene matches: 9. Looked up from germline, CDR1 is ENHRY and CDR2 is SYGVKD. CDR3 DNA sequence: TGTGCCATCAGTGATTACGCGGGGGTAAGGGATACGCAGTATTTT. This sequence encodes CAISDYAGVRDTQYF.

The chain carries TRBV28 and TRBJ1-1, with D perhaps matching TRBD1 (5 bases). Germline CDR1 MDHEN, CDR2 SYDVKM. The CDR3 contains 13 residues. Trimming took 5 bases from V and 1 from J, leaving 8 bases between them. The CDR3 spells CASSAGWNTEAFF. DNA of the CDR3: TGTGCCAGCAGTGCAGGGTGGAACACTGAAGCTTTCTTT.

The chain recombines TRBV6-6 with TRBJ2-7; weak D call: TRBD2 (5 bases). With 0 bases removed from V and 6 bases from J, the gap between germline ends came to 15 bases. The germline V gene has CDR1 MNHNY and CDR2 SVGAGI (reference sequence). This CDR3 has 15 amino acids. Written as DNA, the CDR3 is TGTGCCAGCAGTTACTCCCTCGGGGTCGGCAGCGAGCAGTACTTC. Amino acid sequence: CASSYSLGVGSEQYF.

This chain connects TRBV7-8 to TRBJ2-7, with D tentatively TRBD2 (6 bases). The CDR3 sequence is 17 residues long. From germline, CDR1 is SGHVS and CDR2 FQNEAQ. V lost 4 bases to trimming and J lost 0 bases, with 19 bases between them. CDR3 amino acids: CASSSRMSGSNSYEQYF. Written as DNA, the CDR3 is TGTGCCAGCAGCTCAAGAATGAGCGGGTCCAACTCCTACGAGCAGTACTTC.

The CDR3 sequence: CASSLLADPSTGELFF. The CDR3 coding sequence is TGTGCCAGCAGCTTATTGGCAGACCCCTCCACCGGGGAGCTGTTTTTT. This chain connects TRBV11-2 to TRBJ2-2; D ambiguous. The V gene lost 2 bases and the J gene lost 4 bases, with 14 bases spanning the gap. Germline V gene sequence: CDR1 SGHAT, CDR2 FQNNGV. The CDR3 has 16 amino acids.

This sequence joins TRBV7-9 and TRBJ2-7, with a tentative D call TRBD1 (5 bases). This CDR3 has 16 amino acids. V lost 3 bases to trimming and J lost 3 bases, with 18 bases between them. CDR1 and CDR2 (germline): SEHNR, FQNEAQ (reference sequence). The CDR3 protein is CASSFYYAHDSYEQYF. In nucleotides, the CDR3 is TGTGCCAGCAGCTTTTATTATGCCCATGACAGCTACGAGCAGTACTTC. The whole variable domain, remainder taken from reference TRBV7-9 and TRBJ2-7, is DTGVSQNPRHKITKRGQNVTFRCDPISEHNRLYWYRQTLGQGPEFLTYFQNEAQLEKSRLLSDRFSAERPKGSFSTLEIQRTEQGDSAMYLCASSFYYAHDSYEQYFGPGTRLTVT.